The source of this T cell receptor (beta chain) is a study of blood T cell repertoires in COVID-19. Study in general: Researchers got acute and convalescent COVID-19 samples from the United States, Italy and Spain. The analysed material was cDNA or gDNA that came from T cells, B-cell-depleted T cells, or PBMCs.

Measured with immunoSEQ multiplex PCR; TCRdb has only the in-frame clones, and not every one. Of 150,000 to 200,000 clones listed, 60% to 80% were seen once; the top ten hold more than 25%. V shed 3 bases and J 2 bases; nucleotides not matched to a gene: 13. The CDR3 is 17 residues long. The V gene's germline CDR1 is SGHAT and CDR2 FQNNGV. This clonotype originated in a woman in her seventies with acute or convalescent COVID-19. V and J are TRBV11-2 and TRBJ2-7; TRBD1 agrees at 7 bases. Sequencing was performed on peripheral blood. Here the CDR3 DNA reads TGTGCCAGCAGCTTTGGGCACACAGGGGCGTTGGCCTACGAGCAGTACTTC. This encodes CASSFGHTGALAYEQYF.